This passage covers 16 T cell receptor beta chains from one sample sequenced in a study of T cell changes during pregnancy in multiple sclerosis. Sequencing was performed with immunoSEQ multiplex PCR; in TCRdb, only in-frame clones are kept and a portion is missing. The profile covers about 86,000 clones, with approximately 89% appearing a single time and about 1.8% taken by the ten largest. The specimen comprised peripheral blood, sampled in the first trimester of pregnancy. The receptor source for this set is a female donor in good health, enrolled as a control in a pregnancy study.

CDR3 in DNA: TGTGCCAGCAGTCCAGGACAGGGGATGAACACTGAAGCTTTCTTT. It translates to CASSPGQGMNTEAFF. The chain is built from TRBV9 and TRBJ1-1; 9 bases agree with TRBD1. Germline loops: CDR1 SGDLS, CDR2 YYNGEE. The CDR3 sequence is 15 residues long. The V segment lost 5 bases and the J segment 0 bases; nucleotides outside the gene matches: 5. The variable domain in full, with the rest retrieved from reference TRBV9 and TRBJ1-1, is DSGVTQTPKHLITATGQRVTLRCSPRSGDLSVYWYQQSLDQGLQFLIQYYNGEERAKGNILERFSAQQFPDLHSELNLSSLELGDSALYFCASSPGQGMNTEAFFGQGTRLTVV.

V usage is TRBV29-1 and J usage is TRBJ2-3; 9 bases are shared with TRBD2. Germline assignment: CDR1 SQVTM and CDR2 ANQGSEA. V shed 6 bases and J 6 bases; nucleotides not matched to a gene: 13. This CDR3 is 15 amino acids long. The CDR3 here is CSVGEKRGAWDTQYF. CDR3 nucleotides: TGCAGCGTGGGGGAAAAGCGGGGGGCATGGGATACGCAGTATTTT.

About this clone itself: Other DNA sequences within the sample encode an identical CDR3. The chain carries TRBV9 and TRBJ2-2; TRBD1 matches at 8 bases. Germline-derived CDR1 and CDR2 are SGDLS and YYNGEE. The CDR3 is 15 residues long. Losses at the gene ends were 2 bases for V and 1 base for J; bases not matched to a gene: 1. The CDR3 loop reads CASSVGQGNTGELFF. The CDR3 DNA follows: TGTGCCAGCAGCGTCGGACAGGGGAACACCGGGGAGCTGTTTTTT. The complete variable domain, with remaining parts taken from reference TRBV9 and TRBJ2-2, reads DSGVTQTPKHLITATGQRVTLRCSPRSGDLSVYWYQQSLDQGLQFLIQYYNGEERAKGNILERFSAQQFPDLHSELNLSSLELGDSALYFCASSVGQGNTGELFFGEGSRLTVL.

DNA of the CDR3: TGTGCCAGCAGTCCGAGGACTAGCGGGGGAGTTGGCGAGCAGTTCTTC. This gives the protein CASSPRTSGGVGEQFF. This chain connects TRBV27 to TRBJ2-1; 13 bases align to TRBD2. Germline lookup yields CDR1 MNHEY and CDR2 SMNVEV (reference sequence). V lost 5 bases to trimming and J lost 10 bases; unmatched junction nucleotides: 11. The CDR3 sequence is 16 residues long.

This clone has just one count. V is TRBV7-8 and J is TRBJ1-1, with D possibly TRBD1 on 6 matching bases. CDR3 length: 16 amino acids. Germline-derived CDR1 and CDR2 are SGHVS and FQNEAQ. Trimming left V 5 bases short and J 4 bases short, with 20 bases between. CDR3 nucleotides: TGTGCCAGCAGCCTACAAAGGGGGGGGATGAGCACTGAAGCTTTCTTT. The encoded protein is CASSLQRGGMSTEAFF.

The chain joins TRBV10-3 to TRBJ2-7; the D gene is possibly TRBD2 (5 bases). Germline CDR1 ENHRY, CDR2 SYGVKD. Trimming left V 4 bases short and J 7 bases short, with 8 bases between. The CDR3 spans 11 residues. CDR3 sequence: CAISGEREQYF. CDR3 in DNA: TGTGCCATCAGTGGCGAGCGGGAGCAGTACTTC.

The chain is built from TRBV4-1 and TRBJ1-6; maybe TRBD1 (6 bases). Germline lookup yields CDR1 MGHRA and CDR2 YSYEKL. Trimming took 3 bases from V and 7 from J, leaving 16 bases between them. The CDR3 is 16 residues long. DNA for the CDR3: TGCGCCAGCAGCCAGGACTCCGGGACACCCAATTCACCCCTCCACTTT. It encodes CASSQDSGTPNSPLHF.

This chain uses TRBV15 with TRBJ2-1, with TRBD2 matching over 7 bases. Per the germline V gene, CDR1 is LNHNV and CDR2 is YYDKDF (reference sequence). The ends lost 6 bases at V and 6 bases at J; junction bases unmatched: 8. This CDR3 contains 14 residues. The CDR3 DNA is TGTGCCACCAGTCCCCGCTGGGGGGGCAATGAGCAGTTCTTC. This gives the protein CATSPRWGGNEQFF.

This chain connects TRBV19 to TRBJ1-1; D unclear. Germline lookup yields CDR1 LNHDA and CDR2 SQIVND (reference sequence). V was clipped by 4 bases and J by 0 bases, with 3 bases between them. The CDR3 spans 12 residues. Here the CDR3 DNA reads TGTGCCAGTAGTACCTTGAACACTGAAGCTTTCTTT. It translates to CASSTLNTEAFF.

The chain uses TRBV6-1 and TRBJ2-7, with 9 bases fitting TRBD1. The CDR3 has 15 residues. Germline loops: CDR1 MNHNS, CDR2 SASEGT. V gave up 2 bases and J gave up 6 bases; unmatched junction bases: 8. CDR3 coding DNA: TGTGCCAGCAGTGAATCTCTGGGACAGGGAAGCGAGCAGTACTTC. Translation gives CASSESLGQGSEQYF.

The table lists this clone with a count of one. J is TRBJ1-1 and V is TRBV10-3; TRBD1 matches at 9 bases. V trimming: 0 bases; J trimming: 11 bases; junction bases outside the gene matches: 7. CDR1 ENHRY and CDR2 SYGVKD come from the germline V gene. CDR3 length: 14 residues. CDR3 DNA sequence: TGTGCCATCAGTGAGTCGTCTGGGACAGGGAAGGCTTTCTTT. Residues: CAISESSGTGKAFF.

The CDR3 sequence: CASSLTEEEPGQANYEQYF. The CDR3 bases are TGTGCCAGCAGCTTAACGGAAGAAGAACCGGGACAGGCCAACTACGAGCAGTACTTC. This chain links TRBV11-1 with TRBJ2-7; TRBD1 matches at 8 bases. Germline trimming cut 2 bases from V and 3 bases from J; bases unmatched to any gene: 18. Looked up from germline, CDR1 is SGHAT and CDR2 is FQDESV (reference sequence). The CDR3 runs to 19 residues.

On this clone itself: One end of the junction fails to match germline, which may point to a read error. The chain links TRBV7-7 to TRBJ2-7; D possibly corresponds to TRBD1 (5 bases). The CDR3 consists of 13 residues. The germline CDR1 and CDR2 sequences are SSHAT and FNYEAQ (reference sequence). This CDR3 is CASSLRQIHEQYF. The CDR3 region has the DNA TGTGCTAGCAGCTTAAGACAGATCCACGAGCAGTACTTC.

The rearrangement uses TRBV9 and TRBJ2-1; 11 nucleotides agree with TRBD2. The germline gives CDR1 SGDLS, CDR2 YYNGEE. Trimming removed 6 bases from V and 7 bases from J; junction bases left unmatched: 6. The CDR3 length is 14 residues. Written as DNA, the CDR3 is TGTGCCAGCAAGAGGTCTAGCGGGGGGAATGAGCAGTTCTTC. Translation gives CASKRSSGGNEQFF. Combining the CDR3 with reference TRBV9 and TRBJ2-1 gives the whole variable domain DSGVTQTPKHLITATGQRVTLRCSPRSGDLSVYWYQQSLDQGLQFLIQYYNGEERAKGNILERFSAQQFPDLHSELNLSSLELGDSALYFCASKRSSGGNEQFFGPGTRLTVL.

The chain employs TRBV5-5 and TRBJ1-1, with unresolved D. Germline CDR1 SGHKS, CDR2 YYEKEE (reference sequence). CDR3 length equals 14 residues. V was shortened by 4 bases and J by 0 bases, with 10 bases between the two germline ends. The CDR3 DNA reads TGTGCCAGCAGCCACAGCTTCATGAACACTGAAGCTTTCTTT. Its translation is CASSHSFMNTEAFF.

The chain is built from TRBV5-1 and TRBJ1-5; maybe TRBD1 (6 bases). Trimming cost V 4 bases and J 3 bases, with 11 bases left between them. Per germline, CDR1 SGHRS and CDR2 YFSETQ. The CDR3 runs 14 residues. The CDR3 nucleotides are TGCGCCAGCAGCCCACAGGGAAACAATCAGCCCCAGCATTTT. Translated, it gives CASSPQGNNQPQHF.